Presented here are 11 T cell receptor beta chains from one specimen sequenced in a study of Graves' ophthalmopathy and Graves' hyperthyroidism. Investigators amplified TCR beta CDR3 regions from RNA transcripts. First-round RT-PCR used HTBI primers; second-round multiplex PCR followed. A single record per CDR3 protein comes from TCRdb applying MiXCR to the multiplex PCR reads. The data hold almost 750,000 distinct CDR3 sequences, with approximately 40% observed a single time. The sample consisted of peripheral blood. The receptors originated from an adult man with Graves' ophthalmopathy.

This clonotype was observed a handful of times. The J gene is TRBJ1-3, the V gene TRBV7-9, with a weak D call TRBD1 (5 bases). Germline assignment: CDR1 SEHNR and CDR2 FQNEAQ (reference sequence). The CDR3 sequence is 13 residues long. V shed 3 bases and J shed 4 bases, with 7 bases lying between them. The CDR3 DNA is TGTGCCAGCAGCTTCCACAGGGGAAACACCATATATTTT. Its protein is CASSFHRGNTIYF.

This clonotype was observed a handful of times. This chain's CDR3 is CASSFTDGGYGYTF. The CDR3 DNA is TGTGCCAGCAGTTTTACGGATGGCGGTTATGGCTACACCTTC. The chain recombines TRBV28 with TRBJ1-2; the D is unclear. Looked up from germline, CDR1 is MDHEN and CDR2 is SYDVKM. This CDR3 spans 14 amino acids. Trimming cost V 3 bases and J 5 bases, with 13 bases left between them.

A note on this clonotype: Here the CDR3 omits its conserved ending phenylalanine or tryptophan, so a read error is the likely source. The DNA is left out, because the CDR3 cannot be placed on it with certainty; the CDR3 is given as TCRdb lists it. The rearrangement links TRBV5-4 to TRBJ2-6; the D call in the table, TRBD1, was not verified against the DNA. CDR1 and CDR2 (germline): SGHNT, YYREEE (reference sequence). The CDR3 has 8 residues if both end residues are counted. CDR3: CASSVGAA.

This clonotype was found once. The V call is TRBV10-3, the J call TRBJ1-5, with 8 bases that match TRBD1. Germline CDR1 reads ENHRY; CDR2 reads SYGVKD. This CDR3 is built from 14 residues. V was clipped by 6 bases and J by 2 bases; unmatched bases: 3. The CDR3 DNA is TGTGCCATCAGCCCGGGACAGGGCAATCAGCCCCAGCATTTT. This encodes CAISPGQGNQPQHF.

The V and J genes are TRBV25-1 and TRBJ1-1, with a weak D call TRBD1 (5 bases). The V end was cut by 8 bases, the J end by 4 bases, with 14 bases between. The germline CDR1 and CDR2 sequences are MGHDK and SYGVNS. The CDR3 runs to 13 residues. The CDR3 nucleotides are TGTGCCAGCTCACCCGCGCAGGGCACTGAAGCTTTCTTT. Protein sequence: CASSPAQGTEAFF.

This clonotype occurred a few times. This chain connects TRBV7-9 to TRBJ1-1; D call uncertain. V dropped 1 base and J dropped 0 bases, with 15 bases sitting between them. The CDR3 spans 17 residues. Looked up from germline, CDR1 is SEHNR and CDR2 is FQNEAQ (reference sequence). The CDR3 bases are TGTGCCAGCAGCTTAGATGAAGATGTGGTAGTGAACACTGAAGCTTTCTTT. Amino acid sequence: CASSLDEDVVVNTEAFF.

This rearrangement joins TRBV7-2 to TRBJ1-1, with D possibly TRBD1 on 5 matching bases. Germline V gene data show CDR1 as SGHTA and CDR2 as FQGNSA. The CDR3 is 15 amino acids. V shed 3 bases and J shed 1 base, with 12 bases lying between them. The CDR3 region is CASSFRTPTNTEAFF. The CDR3 bases are TGTGCCAGCAGCTTCAGGACACCGACGAACACTGAAGCTTTCTTT.

The gene calls are TRBV10-3 and TRBJ2-6; weak D call: TRBD2 (6 bases). V was shortened by 10 bases and J by 4 bases, with 14 bases between the two germline ends. CDR1 is ENHRY and CDR2 is SYGVKD in the germline V gene. The CDR3 is 14 residues long. The CDR3: CASRRGLGANVLTF. The CDR3 DNA is TGTGCCAGCAGGAGGGGCTTGGGGGCCAACGTCCTGACTTTC.

Points on this clonotype: The junction differs from germline at one of its ends, possibly a read error. This chain links TRBV10-3 with TRBJ2-7; 9 nucleotides align to TRBD2. Germline CDR1 reads ENHRY; CDR2 reads SYGVKD. The CDR3 length is 16 residues. CDR3 region: CASSYGASGTSYEQYF. The CDR3 DNA sequence: TGTGCCAGCAGTTACGGGGCTAGCGGGACTTCCTACGAGCAGTACTTC.

The chain employs TRBV24-1 and TRBJ2-2; 8 bases agree with TRBD1. Per germline, CDR1 KGHDR and CDR2 SFDVKD. With V trimmed by 3 bases and J by 7 bases, 6 bases remained unmatched. This CDR3 contains 15 residues. The CDR3 nucleotides read TGTGCCACCAGTGATATGACAGGGGTTGGCGGGGAGCTGTTTTTT. Amino acids: CATSDMTGVGGELFF.

V gene TRBV5-5 combines with J gene TRBJ2-7; D not resolved. Germline lookup yields CDR1 SGHKS and CDR2 YYEKEE (reference sequence). V dropped 0 bases and J dropped 1 base, with 14 bases sitting between them. The CDR3 extends over 16 amino acids. The CDR3 sequence is CASSLESDGPSYEQYF. The CDR3 region has the DNA TGTGCCAGCAGCTTGGAATCAGACGGACCTTCCTACGAGCAGTACTTC.